This TCR beta chain is drawn from a study of T cells in Graves' hyperthyroidism and ophthalmopathy. Many counts were recorded for this clonotype. Its specificity is not known. Researchers took RNA transcripts and amplified the TCR beta CDR3 regions from them. In the first-round RT-PCR of the TCR CDR3, the HTBI primer set was used. TCRdb reanalysed the multiplex PCR reads using MiXCR and keeps one entry per CDR3 protein. The sample contains some 370,000 distinct CDR3 sequences, over 11% of which appear only once. Per germline, CDR1 MGHRA and CDR2 YSYEKL. V was pared by 0 bases and J by 3 bases, with 15 bases between. This CDR3 contains 17 residues. Study-wide findings and caveats: Blood also showed most of the thyroid clonotypes that were expanded above 0.001.

The rearrangement links TRBV4-1 to TRBJ2-1; D tentatively reads TRBD1 or TRBD2 (6 bases each). The source material was blood. This receptor was identified in a middle-aged man with Graves' ophthalmopathy. The CDR3 spells CASSQDKGGGNYNEQFF. CDR3 in DNA: TGCGCCAGCAGCCAAGATAAGGGGGGCGGTAACTACAATGAGCAGTTCTTC.